This TCR beta chain was obtained from a study of neurological immune-mediated disorders. Study observations and caveats: CDR3 amino acid sequences of expanded clones were not shared across subjects, a result suggesting private repertoires in all groups. The most TCR clonal expansion was seen in HTLV-1-associated myelopathy, whereas the least was seen in multiple sclerosis, below the level in healthy controls.

CDR1 and CDR2 (germline): SGHKS, YYEKEE (reference sequence). CDR3 length: 14 amino acids. The V gene lost 7 bases and the J gene lost 1 base, with 14 bases spanning the gap. In regard to this clonotype: Its matching antigen is unknown.

The cDNA was produced through 5'RACE with 10-nucleotide random UMIs. A single run covered 15-18 subjects with over 170 million TCR-beta sequences. TCRdb re-derived calls from the 5' RACE reads in MiXCR, one entry per CDR3 protein. The sample holds 35,000 or so distinct CDR3 sequences, 10% seen once. Sequenced input: PBMCs. This clonotype was sampled from a woman aged 25-40 years with HTLV-1-associated myelopathy (HAM/TSP). V gene TRBV5-5 combines with J gene TRBJ1-1; no reliable D call. The CDR3 region has the DNA TGTGCCAGCGATAGGGTGGGAGCGAACACTGAAGCTTTCTTT. Encoded protein: CASDRVGANTEAFF.